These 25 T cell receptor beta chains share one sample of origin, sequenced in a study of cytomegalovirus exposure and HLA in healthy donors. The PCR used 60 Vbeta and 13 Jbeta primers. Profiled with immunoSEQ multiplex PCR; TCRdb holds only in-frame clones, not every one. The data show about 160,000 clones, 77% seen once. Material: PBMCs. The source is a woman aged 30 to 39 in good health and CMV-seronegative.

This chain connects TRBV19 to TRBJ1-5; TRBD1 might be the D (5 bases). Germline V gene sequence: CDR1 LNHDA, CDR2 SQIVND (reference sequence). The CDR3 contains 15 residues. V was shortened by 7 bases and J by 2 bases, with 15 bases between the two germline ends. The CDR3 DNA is TGTGCCAGTACTCCGAGGAGGGGTGGCAATCAGCCCCAGCATTTT. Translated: CASTPRRGGNQPQHF.

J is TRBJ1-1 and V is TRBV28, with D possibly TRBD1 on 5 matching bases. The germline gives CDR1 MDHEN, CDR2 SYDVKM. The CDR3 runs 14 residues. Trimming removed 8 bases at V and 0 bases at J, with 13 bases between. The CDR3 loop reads CASYLAGMNTEAFF. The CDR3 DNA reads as TGTGCCAGCTACCTTGCAGGGATGAACACTGAAGCTTTCTTT.

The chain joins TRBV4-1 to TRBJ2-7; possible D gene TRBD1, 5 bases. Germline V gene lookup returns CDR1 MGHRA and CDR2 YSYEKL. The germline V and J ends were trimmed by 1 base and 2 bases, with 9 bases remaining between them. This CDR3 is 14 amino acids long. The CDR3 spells CASSQVGATYEQYF. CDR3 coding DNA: TGCGCCAGCAGCCAAGTAGGGGCTACCTACGAGCAGTACTTC.

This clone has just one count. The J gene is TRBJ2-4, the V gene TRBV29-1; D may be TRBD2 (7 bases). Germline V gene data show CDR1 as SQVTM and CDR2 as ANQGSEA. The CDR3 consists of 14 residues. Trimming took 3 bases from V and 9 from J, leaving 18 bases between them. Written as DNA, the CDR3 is TGCAGCGTTGAGAGGGGGGGGGAGGGAGGCATTCAGTACTTC. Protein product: CSVERGGEGGIQYF. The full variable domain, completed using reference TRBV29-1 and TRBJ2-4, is SAVISQKPSRDICQRGTSLTIQCQVDSQVTMMFWYRQQPGQSLTLIATANQGSEATYESGFVIDKFPISRPNLTFSTLTVSNMSPEDSSIYLCSVERGGEGGIQYFGAGTRLSVL.

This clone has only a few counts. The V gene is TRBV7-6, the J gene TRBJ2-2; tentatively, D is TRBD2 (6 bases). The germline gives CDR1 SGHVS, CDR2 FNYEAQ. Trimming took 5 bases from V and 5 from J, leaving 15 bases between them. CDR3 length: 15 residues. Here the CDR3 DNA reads TGTGCCAGCAGCCTGGGTGGGACTCCGACCGGGGAGCTGTTTTTT. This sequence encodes CASSLGGTPTGELFF. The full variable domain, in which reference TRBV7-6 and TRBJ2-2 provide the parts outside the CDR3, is GAGVSQSPRYKVTKRGQDVALRCDPISGHVSLYWYRQALGQGPEFLTYFNYEAQQDKSGLPNDRFSAERPEGSISTLTIQRTEQRDSAMYRCASSLGGTPTGELFFGEGSRLTVL.

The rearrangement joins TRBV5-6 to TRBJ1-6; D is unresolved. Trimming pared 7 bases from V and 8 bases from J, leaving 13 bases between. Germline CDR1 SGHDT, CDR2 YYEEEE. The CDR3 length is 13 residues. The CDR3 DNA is TGTGCCAGCGCCATTGCGGGGTATTCACCCCTCCACTTT. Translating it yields CASAIAGYSPLHF.

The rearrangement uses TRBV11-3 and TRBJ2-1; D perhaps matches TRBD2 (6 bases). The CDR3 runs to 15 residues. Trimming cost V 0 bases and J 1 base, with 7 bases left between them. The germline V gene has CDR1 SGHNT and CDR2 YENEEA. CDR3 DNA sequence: TGTGCCAGCAGCTTAGACGGGGGATCCTACAATGAGCAGTTCTTC. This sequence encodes CASSLDGGSYNEQFF.

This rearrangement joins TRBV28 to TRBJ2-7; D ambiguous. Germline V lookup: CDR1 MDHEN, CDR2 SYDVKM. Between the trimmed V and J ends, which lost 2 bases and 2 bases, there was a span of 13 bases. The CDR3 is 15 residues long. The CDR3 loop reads CASSLGTSLAYEQYF. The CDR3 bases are TGTGCCAGCAGTTTAGGTACCTCCTTAGCCTACGAGCAGTACTTC.

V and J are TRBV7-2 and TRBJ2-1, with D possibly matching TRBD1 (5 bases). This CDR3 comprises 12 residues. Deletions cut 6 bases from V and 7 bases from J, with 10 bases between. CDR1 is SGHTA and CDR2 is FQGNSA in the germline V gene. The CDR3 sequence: CASSNKGNEQFF. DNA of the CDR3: TGTGCCAGCAGTAATAAGGGGAATGAGCAGTTCTTC. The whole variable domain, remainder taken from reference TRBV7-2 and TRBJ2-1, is GAGVSQSPSNKVTEKGKDVELRCDPISGHTALYWYRQSLGQGLEFLIYFQGNSAPDKSGLPSDRFSAERTGGSVSTLTIQRTQQEDSAVYLCASSNKGNEQFFGPGTRLTVL.

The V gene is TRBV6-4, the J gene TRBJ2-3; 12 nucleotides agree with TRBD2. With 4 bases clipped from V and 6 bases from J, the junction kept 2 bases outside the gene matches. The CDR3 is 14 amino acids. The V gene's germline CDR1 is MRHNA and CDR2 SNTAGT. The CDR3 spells CASSASGGADTQYF. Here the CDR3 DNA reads TGTGCCAGCAGTGCTAGCGGGGGGGCGGATACGCAGTATTTT.

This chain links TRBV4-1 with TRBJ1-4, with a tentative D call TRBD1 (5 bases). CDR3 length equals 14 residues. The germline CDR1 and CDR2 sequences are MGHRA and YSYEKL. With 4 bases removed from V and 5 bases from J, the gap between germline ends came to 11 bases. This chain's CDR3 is CASSLNRGNEKLFF. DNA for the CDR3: TGCGCCAGCAGCCTTAATCGGGGGAATGAAAAACTGTTTTTT.

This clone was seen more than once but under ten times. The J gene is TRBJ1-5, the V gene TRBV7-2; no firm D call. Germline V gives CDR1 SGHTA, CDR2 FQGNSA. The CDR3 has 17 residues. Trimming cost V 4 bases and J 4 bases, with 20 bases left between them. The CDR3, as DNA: TGTGCCAGCAGCTCCCGCGAATTGGGGAGGCAGAATCAGCCCCAGCATTTT. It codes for CASSSRELGRQNQPQHF.

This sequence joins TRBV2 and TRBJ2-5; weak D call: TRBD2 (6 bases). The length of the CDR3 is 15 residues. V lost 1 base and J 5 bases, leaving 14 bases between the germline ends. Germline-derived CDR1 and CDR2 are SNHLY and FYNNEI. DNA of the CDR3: TGTGCCAGCAGTGAAGGAGCGGGTTCAGCGGAGACCCAGTACTTC. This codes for CASSEGAGSAETQYF.

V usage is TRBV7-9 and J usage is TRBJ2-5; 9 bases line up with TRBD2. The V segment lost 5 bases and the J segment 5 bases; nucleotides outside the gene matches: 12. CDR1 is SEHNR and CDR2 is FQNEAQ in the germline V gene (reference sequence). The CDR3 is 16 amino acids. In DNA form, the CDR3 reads TGTGCCAGCAGCCCGGCGGGGGGGCAGGTTAAGGAGACCCAGTACTTC. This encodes CASSPAGGQVKETQYF.

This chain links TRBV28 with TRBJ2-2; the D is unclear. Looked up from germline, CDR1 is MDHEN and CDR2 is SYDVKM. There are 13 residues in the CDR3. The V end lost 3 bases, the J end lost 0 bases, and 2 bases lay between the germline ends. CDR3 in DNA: TGTGCCAGCAGTTTTACGAACACCGGGGAGCTGTTTTTT. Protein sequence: CASSFTNTGELFF.

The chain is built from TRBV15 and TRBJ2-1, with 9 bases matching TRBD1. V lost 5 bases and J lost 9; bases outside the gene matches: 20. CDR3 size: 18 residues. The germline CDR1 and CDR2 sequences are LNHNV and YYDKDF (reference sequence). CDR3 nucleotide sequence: TGTGCCACCAGCGGAAGCCGGGACAGGGTGGTCCCTATTAGTGAGCAGTTCTTC. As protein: CATSGSRDRVVPISEQFF.

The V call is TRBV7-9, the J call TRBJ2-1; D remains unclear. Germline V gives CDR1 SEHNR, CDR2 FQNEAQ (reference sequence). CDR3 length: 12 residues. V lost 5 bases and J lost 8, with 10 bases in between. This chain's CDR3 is CASSQLYYEQFF. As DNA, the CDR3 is TGTGCCAGCAGCCAACTTTACTATGAGCAGTTCTTC.

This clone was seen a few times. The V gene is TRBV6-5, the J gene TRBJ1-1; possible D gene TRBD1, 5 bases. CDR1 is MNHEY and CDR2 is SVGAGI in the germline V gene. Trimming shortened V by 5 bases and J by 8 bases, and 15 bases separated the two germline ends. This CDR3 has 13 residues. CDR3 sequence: CASSEEVRVEAFF. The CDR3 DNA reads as TGTGCCAGCAGTGAAGAGGTCAGGGTCGAAGCTTTCTTT.

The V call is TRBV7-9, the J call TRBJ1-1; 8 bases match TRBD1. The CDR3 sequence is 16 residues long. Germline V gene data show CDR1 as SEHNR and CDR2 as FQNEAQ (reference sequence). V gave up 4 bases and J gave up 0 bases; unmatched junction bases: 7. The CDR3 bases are TGTGCCAGCAGCTCCCAGGGGGCGCCCATGAACACTGAAGCTTTCTTT. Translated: CASSSQGAPMNTEAFF.

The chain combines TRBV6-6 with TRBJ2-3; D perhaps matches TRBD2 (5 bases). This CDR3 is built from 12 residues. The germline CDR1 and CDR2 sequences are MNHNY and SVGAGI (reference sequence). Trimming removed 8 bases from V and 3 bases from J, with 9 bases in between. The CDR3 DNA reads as TGTGCCAGCTCGAGGGAAACAGATACGCAGTATTTT. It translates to CASSRETDTQYF.

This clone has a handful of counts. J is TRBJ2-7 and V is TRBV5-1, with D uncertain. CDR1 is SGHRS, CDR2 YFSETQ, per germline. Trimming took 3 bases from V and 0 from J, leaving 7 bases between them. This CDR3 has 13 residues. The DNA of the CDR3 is TGCGCCAGCAGCTGGCAGGTCTCCTACGAGCAGTACTTC. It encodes CASSWQVSYEQYF.

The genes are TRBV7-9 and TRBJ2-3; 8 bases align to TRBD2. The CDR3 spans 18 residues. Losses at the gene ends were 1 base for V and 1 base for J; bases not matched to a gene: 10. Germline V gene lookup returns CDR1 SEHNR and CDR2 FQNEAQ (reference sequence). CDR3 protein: CASSLVVKWRGGTDTQYF. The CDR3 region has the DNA TGTGCCAGCAGCTTAGTGGTCAAATGGCGGGGGGGCACAGATACGCAGTATTTT.

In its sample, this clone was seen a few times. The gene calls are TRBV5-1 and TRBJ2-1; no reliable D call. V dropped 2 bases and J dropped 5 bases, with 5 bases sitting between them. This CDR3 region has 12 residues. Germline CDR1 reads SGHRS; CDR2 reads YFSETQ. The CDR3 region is CASSFNDNEQFF. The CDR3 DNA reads TGCGCCAGCAGCTTCAATGACAATGAGCAGTTCTTC.

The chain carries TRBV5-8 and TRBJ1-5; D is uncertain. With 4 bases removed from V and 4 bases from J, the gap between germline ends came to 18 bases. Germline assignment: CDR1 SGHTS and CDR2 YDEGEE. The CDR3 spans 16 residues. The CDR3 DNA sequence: TGTGCCAGCAGCCCCGCGCGGGGTATTGGGAATCAGCCCCAGCATTTT. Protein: CASSPARGIGNQPQHF. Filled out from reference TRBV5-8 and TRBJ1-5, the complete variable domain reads EAGVTQSPTHLIKTRGQQATLRCSPISGHTSVYWYQQALGLGLQFLLWYDEGEERNRGNFPPRFSGRQFPNYSSELNVNALELEDSALYLCASSPARGIGNQPQHFGDGTRLSIL.

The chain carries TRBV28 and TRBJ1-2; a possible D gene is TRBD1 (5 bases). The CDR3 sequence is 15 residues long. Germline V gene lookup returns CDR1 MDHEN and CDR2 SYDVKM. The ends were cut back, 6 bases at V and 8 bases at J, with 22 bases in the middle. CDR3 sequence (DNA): TGTGCCAGCAGCATTTTCTCCCCAGGGAGGGAGGGCTACACCTTC. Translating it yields CASSIFSPGREGYTF.